The TCR beta chain described here comes from a study of blood T cells in healthy people across ages. Across the study: T cells yielded about one barcoded beta molecule per two cells through template switching. Points from the study as a whole: What prevented conclusive comparison of naive and antigen-experienced cells was that PBMCs were unsorted. Per million T cells, the diversity of TCR beta decreased roughly linearly as age advanced.

A second PCR of 7 to 11 cycles used a sample-barcoded 5' primer and a J-beta primer mix. TCRdb reprocessed the 5' RACE reads with MiXCR, giving one entry per CDR3 protein. Among about 290,000 distinct CDR3 sequences listed, 27% were seen once. This clonotype was counted between two and nine times. What it binds is unknown. The amount of total RNA extracted per sample was at least 5.5 micrograms. Germline lookup yields CDR1 SNHLY and CDR2 FYNNEI. The CDR3 is 14 residues long. V was trimmed by 1 base and J by 5 bases, leaving 11 bases between them. The source is a woman between 70 and 85 years old in good health. The rearrangement uses TRBV2 and TRBJ2-5; D not resolved. Sequencing was done on a sample of blood. CDR3 in amino acids: CASSEVGPEETQYF. The CDR3 coding sequence is TGTGCCAGCAGTGAAGTTGGACCCGAGGAGACCCAGTACTTC.